The source of this TCR beta chain is a study of T cell responses to AZD1222 COVID-19 vaccine (dated by TCRdb to the early 2020s). Regarding the study in general: TCR sequencing covered over 230 trial participants: nearly 210 given two doses of AZD1222 and approximately 26 given two doses of MenACWY control vaccine. Enrollment into the trials was organized by age into subgroups of 18-55, 56-69 and 70-plus years, and those subgroups contained roughly 160, 29 and 62 TCR-sequenced participants, respectively.

This specimen's time point label, interpreted: about 28 days (+/-7) after the second vaccine dose. AZD1222 recipients with second doses at about 4 weeks or about 12 weeks were pooled, because spike-specific TCR depth and breadth did not differ between schedules. Samples from vaccinated people were obtained from the UK trials COV001 and COV002, which included a single-blind randomized controlled phase 2/3 trial of AZD1222 (ChAdOx1 nCoV-19) in healthy adults. For TCRbeta chain sequencing, PBMC samples from trial participants were taken at day 0 and at day 28 after the second dose. The V end gives up 8 bases and the J end 3 bases, leaving 4 bases in the junction not matched to a gene. Including cysteine and phenylalanine, the CDR3 has 13 amino acids. Only the CDR3 DNA stays, 39 bases, in frame from base 1. From the germline V gene, CDR1 is KGHSH and CDR2 is LQKENI. Turning to this clone: There is no known antigen for this receptor. Base qualities are not provided; no much larger clone lies one nucleotide away.

Broader findings and caveats from the paper: Only five to seven AZD1222 recipients were SARS-CoV-2 seropositive at baseline, limiting conclusions about previously exposed vaccinees. Participants were mostly white British, with more females than males. The authors suggested clonal diversity may have been underestimated. Vaccine-associated CD4 TCRs spanned the whole spike protein, with dominant responses in regions 160-218 and 743-854. Because no day 14 peak-response samples were available, repertoires were characterized only after the peak T cell response. In the small 56-69-year group, the increase in depth fell short of significance, most likely because of low power. Reportedly, almost half of the unique spike-specific TCRs recognized epitopes lying outside the regions that are mutated in the B.1.351 and B.1.1.7 variants. After two AZD1222 doses, spike-specific TCR breadth and depth were significantly higher than at day 0 and than in MenACWY recipients.

The CDR3 regions of human TCRbeta chains were subjected to immunosequencing. The paper's data handling went like this. Repertoire TCRs were matched against a reference library of SARS-CoV-2-specific TCRs generated with the MIRA antigen-specificity platform. Breadth meant the fraction of unique TCRs that were SARS-CoV-2-associated, whereas depth meant the fraction of total T cells that were SARS-CoV-2-associated. Using the MIRA data, each spike-specific TCR was mapped to the spike region that the TCR reacts to and placed in a CD4 or CD8 class. Log10-transformed breadth and depth values were compared by one-way ANOVA with Sidak's multiple comparisons tests. TCRdb holds this immuneACCESS table with in-frame rearrangements only. Some clones are missing; in checked studies, unresolved V genes explain under half, and the rest has no known cause. From that table come the V and J calls and clone size; the DNA was used to work out D and trimming. For this sample there are approximately 130,000 clones; roughly 90% appear just once. Around 5% of the sample is in the top ten clones.

This material consisted of peripheral blood, taken 28 days after the second AZD1222 dose. The clonotype comes from an adult who received the AZD1222 COVID-19 vaccine. This chain joins TRBV18 to TRBJ1-5; TRBD1 lines up with 7 middle nucleotides. The encoded CDR3 is CASMTGINQPQHF. In nucleotide form, the sequence is TGTGCCAGCATGACAGGGATCAATCAGCCCCAGCATTTT.